Below are 29 T cell receptor beta chains sequenced from a single sample in a study of blood T cell repertoires in COVID-19. TCRdb's table, derived via immunoSEQ multiplex PCR, lists solely in-frame clones and lacks some. The repertoire holds around 200,000 clones, with 80% to 90% as singletons. Sequencing was done on a sample of peripheral blood. These receptors were obtained from a woman of 80 years or more with acute or convalescent COVID-19.

The genes are TRBV6-5 and TRBJ2-1, with TRBD2 matching 9 bases. The CDR3 totals 15 residues. With 2 bases clipped from V and 6 bases from J, the junction kept 5 bases outside the gene matches. The V gene's germline CDR1 is MNHEY and CDR2 SVGAGI. The CDR3 bases are TGTGCCAGCAGTTACCTCATGACTAGCGGCAATGAGCAGTTCTTC. Translation: CASSYLMTSGNEQFF.

The J gene is TRBJ2-1, the V gene TRBV6-4; TRBD2 matches at 7 bases. In germline, CDR1 is MRHNA, CDR2 SNTAGT. V gave up 3 bases and J gave up 7 bases; unmatched junction bases: 9. The CDR3 has 15 residues. The CDR3 coding sequence is TGTGCCAGCAGTGAGACGGGAGGTATGATGAATGAGCAGTTCTTC. Translating gives CASSETGGMMNEQFF.

The chain recombines TRBV2 with TRBJ1-1, with D possibly TRBD1 on 5 matching bases. Germline CDR1 SNHLY, CDR2 FYNNEI. Trimming shortened V by 6 bases and J by 8 bases, and 22 bases separated the two germline ends. The CDR3 runs 15 residues. CDR3 nucleotide sequence: TGTGCCAGCAGGCTATTGGACAAGGCCGTCCTCGAAGCTTTCTTT. Its protein product is CASRLLDKAVLEAFF.

This chain uses TRBV9 with TRBJ2-2; 8 nucleotides match TRBD2. Germline CDR1 reads SGDLS; CDR2 reads YYNGEE. Unmatched junction bases numbered 9, after V lost 1 base and J lost 7 bases. The CDR3 runs 16 residues. The CDR3 spells CASSVLSGSYDGELFF. CDR3 nucleotides: TGTGCCAGCAGCGTATTGAGCGGGAGTTACGACGGGGAGCTGTTTTTT.

V and J are TRBV7-3 and TRBJ2-7; TRBD2 aligns across 8 bases. CDR3 length equals 15 residues. From germline, CDR1 is SGHTA and CDR2 FQGTGA. Trimming removed 4 bases from V and 2 bases from J; junction bases left unmatched: 7. The CDR3 sequence is CASSSRGGLPYEQYF. Written as DNA, the CDR3 is TGTGCCAGCAGCTCCCGGGGGGGGCTCCCCTACGAGCAGTACTTC.

The gene calls are TRBV6-6 and TRBJ2-7; 10 bases map to TRBD2. The CDR3 loop spans 15 amino acids. Trimming at V came to 9 bases and at J to 5 bases, leaving 13 bases not matched to a gene. From germline, CDR1 is MNHNY and CDR2 SVGAGI (reference sequence). CDR3 sequence: CASRVAGGGADEQYF. DNA of the CDR3: TGTGCCAGTCGCGTAGCGGGAGGAGGTGCGGACGAGCAGTACTTC.

The chain is built from TRBV6-6 and TRBJ2-7; TRBD2 might be the D (5 bases). The germline gives CDR1 MNHNY, CDR2 SVGAGI (reference sequence). V lost 7 bases and J lost 6, with 13 bases in between. The CDR3 runs to 12 residues. Here the CDR3 reads CASIRRGSEQYF. The CDR3 nucleotides read TGTGCCAGCATTAGGCGAGGGAGCGAGCAGTACTTC.

The table lists this clone with a few counts. V is TRBV28 and J is TRBJ1-3, with D tentatively TRBD1 (5 bases). The germline V gene has CDR1 MDHEN and CDR2 SYDVKM. Trimming removed 6 bases at V and 4 bases at J, with 13 bases between. This CDR3 contains 14 residues. CDR3 nucleotides: TGTGCCAGCAGACCGGGAGGGGAGGGAAACACCATATATTTT. This translates into CASRPGGEGNTIYF.

CDR3: CASSLSLAGVTDTQYF. The CDR3 DNA reads as TGTGCCAGCAGTTTATCCCTAGCGGGAGTGACAGATACGCAGTATTTT. J is TRBJ2-3 and V is TRBV6-2 or TRBV6-3, with TRBD2 matching over 10 bases. J lost 3 bases, V lost 4 bases, and 7 bases had no gene match. The CDR3 contains 16 residues. Germline-derived CDR1 and CDR2 are MNHEY and SVGEGT.

The rearrangement uses TRBV30 and TRBJ2-5; 9 positions match TRBD2. The germline V gene has CDR1 GTSNPN and CDR2 SVGIG (reference sequence). The CDR3 is 13 amino acids. The ends lost 2 bases at V and 5 bases at J; junction bases unmatched: 3. The CDR3 sequence: CAWSRSGGETQYF. The CDR3 nucleotides are TGTGCCTGGAGTCGTAGCGGGGGCGAGACCCAGTACTTC.

The J gene is TRBJ2-1, the V gene TRBV28, with 8 bases identical to TRBD1. Germline CDR1 MDHEN, CDR2 SYDVKM. CDR3 length equals 16 residues. After removal of 2 bases from V and 8 bases from J, the junction contained 11 bases not matched to a gene. The CDR3 loop is CASSLVPGTGTYEQFF. CDR3 nucleotides: TGTGCCAGCAGTTTAGTCCCTGGGACAGGTACCTATGAGCAGTTCTTC.

The chain recombines TRBV4-1 with TRBJ1-1, with D tentatively TRBD1 (6 bases). V lost 6 bases, J lost 1 base, and 15 bases lay in between. Germline CDR1 MGHRA, CDR2 YSYEKL. This CDR3 has 15 amino acids. For the CDR3, the DNA is TGCGCCAGCAGTAGGTTGGGACACTCGAACACTGAAGCTTTCTTT. It encodes CASSRLGHSNTEAFF.

This chain joins TRBV9 and TRBJ2-7, with TRBD2 identical over 10 bases. The CDR3 length is 14 residues. Germline V gene sequence: CDR1 SGDLS, CDR2 YYNGEE. Losses at the gene ends were 7 bases for V and 5 bases for J; bases not matched to a gene: 9. CDR3 nucleotides: TGTGCCAGCTCCCAAGGGACTAGCGTCAACGAGCAGTACTTC. It encodes CASSQGTSVNEQYF.

The chain uses TRBV2 and TRBJ1-2, with 9 bases matching TRBD1. V shed 9 bases, J shed 4 bases, and the junction held 9 bases outside the gene matches. The germline V gene has CDR1 SNHLY and CDR2 FYNNEI. The CDR3 is 14 residues long. The DNA for the CDR3 is TGTGCCAGTCTCCAGACAGGGGGATCCTATGGCTACACCTTC. Protein sequence: CASLQTGGSYGYTF.

This clone was counted only a few times. This chain links TRBV19 with TRBJ2-6; possible D gene TRBD1, 5 bases. This CDR3 has 15 amino acids. Per the germline V gene, CDR1 is LNHDA and CDR2 is SQIVND (reference sequence). Trimming stripped 2 bases from V and 4 bases from J, with 9 bases between. The CDR3 DNA is TGTGCCAGTAGTATATTGGGGCAAGGGGCCAACGTCCTGACTTTC. Protein sequence: CASSILGQGANVLTF.

This chain links TRBV3-1 (or the pseudogene TRBV3-2) with TRBJ1-1; the match to TRBD1 covers 9 bases. CDR1 and CDR2 from the germline V gene are LGHDT and YNNKEL (reference sequence). The CDR3 consists of 11 residues. V lost 5 bases to trimming and J lost 11 bases; unmatched junction nucleotides: 3. Written as DNA, the CDR3 is TGTGCCAGCAGCAGAGACAGGGGGGCTTTCTTT. Protein: CASSRDRGAFF.

This chain joins TRBV6-5 and TRBJ1-1, with TRBD1 identical over 9 bases. CDR1 MNHEY and CDR2 SVGAGI come from the germline V gene. This CDR3 has 11 residues. J gave up 10 bases and V 6 bases, and 3 bases lay outside the gene matches. The CDR3 protein is CASSQGQGAFF. CDR3 bases: TGTGCCAGCAGCCAGGGACAGGGAGCTTTCTTT.

The V and J genes are TRBV28 and TRBJ2-1; 10 nucleotides match TRBD2. The CDR3 loop spans 18 amino acids. Germline V gives CDR1 MDHEN, CDR2 SYDVKM. The J segment lost 3 bases and the V segment lost 6 bases, leaving 14 bases of the junction unmatched. Written as DNA, the CDR3 is TGTGCCAGCAGCGCCAGCGGGAGGGCGATTTGGCACTACAATGAGCAGTTCTTC. It is translated as CASSASGRAIWHYNEQFF.

The CDR3 coding sequence is TGTGCCAGCTCCCTCATCAGGGGTCATGAGCAGTTCTTC. Residues: CASSLIRGHEQFF. This chain uses TRBV18 with TRBJ2-1; D possibly corresponds to TRBD1 (6 bases). Trimming shortened V by 6 bases and J by 8 bases, and 14 bases separated the two germline ends. From germline, CDR1 is KGHSH and CDR2 LQKENI. This CDR3 is built from 13 residues. Full variable domain (missing parts from reference TRBV18 and TRBJ2-1): NAGVMQNPRHLVRRRGQEARLRCSPMKGHSHVYWYRQLPEEGLKFMVYLQKENIIDESGMPKERFSAEFPKEGPSILRIQQVVRGDSAAYFCASSLIRGHEQFFGPGTRLTVL.

The CDR3 sequence: CASSVQTSSPVYF. The CDR3 bases are TGTGCCAGCAGTGTCCAGACTAGTTCCCCCGTGTACTTC. The chain employs TRBV28 and TRBJ2-7, with D possibly TRBD2 on 6 matching bases. Germline V gene data show CDR1 as MDHEN and CDR2 as SYDVKM. This CDR3 region has 13 residues. With 5 bases removed from V and 12 bases from J, the gap between germline ends came to 20 bases.

The V call is TRBV24-1, the J call TRBJ1-2; weak D call: TRBD1 (5 bases). V shed 7 bases and J shed 3 bases, with 11 bases lying between them. The CDR3 length is 13 residues. Germline V gene data show CDR1 as KGHDR and CDR2 as SFDVKD. The CDR3 is CATSRTLYYGYTF. The CDR3 region has the DNA TGTGCCACCAGCAGGACACTATACTATGGCTACACCTTC.

This clone came up once. The genes are TRBV29-1 and TRBJ2-7; D is ambiguous. The germline V gene encodes CDR1 SQVTM and CDR2 ANQGSEA. The V gene lost 4 bases and the J gene lost 0 bases, with 10 bases spanning the gap. The CDR3 has 13 amino acids. In DNA form, the CDR3 reads TGCAGCGTTGCCTCGGGTACCTCCTACGAGCAGTACTTC. It codes for CSVASGTSYEQYF.

The chain uses TRBV4-2 and TRBJ2-1, with 7 nucleotides matching TRBD2. The CDR3 totals 19 residues. V was clipped by 2 bases and J by 9 bases; unmatched bases: 22. Per germline, CDR1 LGHNA and CDR2 YNFKEQ. The CDR3 region is CASSQRLWSGRAYGGEQFF. DNA for the CDR3: TGTGCCAGCAGCCAAAGGTTGTGGTCGGGGAGGGCTTACGGGGGTGAGCAGTTCTTC.

The V gene is TRBV11-2, the J gene TRBJ2-5; 9 bases align to TRBD1. The CDR3 spans 16 residues. Per the germline V gene, CDR1 is SGHAT and CDR2 is FQNNGV. The junction had 16 bases not matched to a gene; V was cut back by 9 bases and J by 5 bases. The CDR3 DNA reads TGTGCCAGTAACAGGGGGCAAAGCGGGACGGATGAGACCCAGTACTTC. This encodes CASNRGQSGTDETQYF.

V usage is TRBV9 and J usage is TRBJ1-5; 8 nucleotides match TRBD1. Germline V CDR1 and CDR2: SGDLS, YYNGEE. The CDR3 totals 16 residues. V lost 0 bases and J lost 4; bases outside the gene matches: 6. The CDR3 loop is CASSVGAGGRNQPQHF. The CDR3 nucleotides read TGTGCCAGCAGCGTAGGAGCAGGGGGCCGGAATCAGCCCCAGCATTTT.

The genes are TRBV27 and TRBJ1-5; TRBD1 is a possible D gene (5 bases). CDR1 and CDR2 from the germline V gene are MNHEY and SMNVEV (reference sequence). V was cut by 2 bases and J by 0 bases, with 11 bases left in between. This CDR3 is built from 16 residues. The CDR3 here is CASSLSPGNSNQPQHF. The CDR3 region has the DNA TGTGCCAGCAGTTTAAGTCCAGGGAATAGCAATCAGCCCCAGCATTTT.

This clone was seen only a few times. The rearrangement joins TRBV5-6 to TRBJ2-1, with TRBD1 identical over 8 bases. Germline CDR1 is SGHDT and CDR2 is YYEEEE. Trimming at V came to 1 base and at J to 9 bases, leaving 6 bases not matched to a gene. CDR3 length: 14 residues. The CDR3 reads CASSLSDRVIEQFF. CDR3 coding DNA: TGTGCCAGCAGCTTGTCGGACAGGGTTATTGAGCAGTTCTTC. Variable domain in full (rest from reference TRBV5-6 and TRBJ2-1): DAGVTQSPTHLIKTRGQQVTLRCSPKSGHDTVSWYQQALGQGPQFIFQYYEEEERQRGNFPDRFSGHQFPNYSSELNVNALLLGDSALYLCASSLSDRVIEQFFGPGTRLTVL.

The chain combines TRBV27 with TRBJ1-5, with D possibly matching TRBD1 (6 bases). Germline CDR1 is MNHEY and CDR2 is SMNVEV (reference sequence). The CDR3 length is 14 residues. V lost 5 bases to trimming and J lost 10 bases, with 18 bases between them. The CDR3 loop reads CASSVSGQGHPQHF. In DNA form, the CDR3 reads TGTGCCAGCAGTGTCTCGGGACAAGGTCATCCCCAGCATTTT.

This sequence joins TRBV27 and TRBJ2-7; TRBD2 matches 10 bases. The J segment lost 5 bases and the V segment lost 4 bases, leaving 8 bases of the junction unmatched. CDR1 and CDR2 (germline): MNHEY, SMNVEV (reference sequence). This CDR3 contains 15 residues. The CDR3 bases are TGTGCCAGCAGTTATCGGGGACTAGCGATCCACGAGCAGTACTTC. It yields the protein CASSYRGLAIHEQYF.